This T cell receptor beta chain was documented in a study of shared T cell receptors in the human thymus (TCRdb year 2021). For the wider study: The study examined how self-reactive, shared T-cell receptor alpha chains are generated in the human thymus.

To note about this clone: Its target antigen remains unknown. Base qualities are missing; no much larger clone stands one base away.

Clipping removes 9 bases from V and 2 bases from J, with 8 as the unmatched junction base count. CDR1 SNHLY and CDR2 FYNNEI were looked up in the germline V gene. Spanning cysteine to phenylalanine, the CDR3 consists of 14 amino acids. The CDR3 DNA has 42 bases and is translated from base 1. The receptor library was made with the immunoSEQ multiplex PCR assay. This immuneACCESS table, as held by TCRdb, lists in-frame sequences with V and J called but not all clones. Of the missing ones, under half trace to an unresolved V gene in checked studies; the others have no known cause. The sample data list hundreds of thousands of clones, and 80% to 90% of these were observed just once. The ten largest clones represent just under 0.0095% of the sample. These records were also assigned to another study, of human thymus T cells. The second study reports: Donors were immunologically healthy infants undergoing open corrective cardiac surgery for congenital heart defects in Finland. Thymus tissue was collected as surgical resects that were removed during corrective cardiac surgery. Usage of V and J gene segments appeared to be biased in both the thymic and the peripheral blood repertoires. The related research found that thymic TCR repertoires overlapped highly between unrelated individuals. The study characterized TCR alpha and beta repertoires from fewer than 10 infant thymus samples and a few related peripheral blood samples. The cohort included about 6 male and two female infants, with donor ages spanning 7 to 244 days. After being mechanically released from the tissue, thymocytes were kept at -70 degrees C in pellets of roughly 8.5-34 million cells. Genomic DNA was extracted from frozen cell pellets with a QIAsymphony instrument. The immunoSEQ multiplex PCR assay was used to amplify the TCRB and TCRAD loci from a standardized amount of quality-controlled genomic DNA. Amplicons spanned the V(D)J region at a length sufficient to cover the CDR3 and identify V and J genes. The commercial immunoSEQ service was used to sequence amplicons on an Illumina platform. Corrections for primer bias and sequencing errors followed previously described methods, while TCRAD and TCRB definitions were based on the IMGT database. Analysis of the repertoires was done with immunoSEQ Analyzer 3.0 and VDJTools and included basic statistics, V/J segment usage, diversity estimates, rarefaction and pairwise overlap. Diversity was estimated using the Chao1, ChaoE, Efron-Thisted, Shannon and inverse Simpson indices, and was also estimated on datasets down-sampled to the size of the smallest sample. Repertoire overlap was determined by strict matching of CDR3 nucleotide sequence, V gene and J gene, and Jaccard-based multidimensional scaling clustering was applied. On average, thymus samples gave hundreds of thousands of unique TCRB clonotypes, whereas blood samples gave 80,000 to 85,000.

Sequencing input: thymocytes. The sequence was collected from a boy under two years old with a congenital heart defect. Donor details come from another sample of the same person, matched by shared clones. The rearrangement joined TRBV2 to TRBJ1-2; TRBD1 fits 8 bases in the junction. Here is the DNA: TGTGCCAGACCTCGGACAGGGTTAAACTATGGCTACACCTTC. Translation gives CARPRTGLNYGYTF.